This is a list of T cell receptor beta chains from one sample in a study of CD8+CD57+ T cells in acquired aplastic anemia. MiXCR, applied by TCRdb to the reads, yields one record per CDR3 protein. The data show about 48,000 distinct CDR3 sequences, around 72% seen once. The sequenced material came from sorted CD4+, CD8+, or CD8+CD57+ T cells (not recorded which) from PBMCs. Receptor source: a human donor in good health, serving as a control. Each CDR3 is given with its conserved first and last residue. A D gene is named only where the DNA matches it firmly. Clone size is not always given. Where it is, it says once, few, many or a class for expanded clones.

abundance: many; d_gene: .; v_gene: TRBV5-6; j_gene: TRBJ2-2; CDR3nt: TGTGCCAGCAGCTTGGAGTGGGTCACCGGGGAGCTGTTTTTT; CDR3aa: CASSLEWVTGELFF
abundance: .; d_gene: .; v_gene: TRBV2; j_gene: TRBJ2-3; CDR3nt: TGTGCCAGCAGTGATTTGAGTCTAGCTGTTGATACGCAGTATTTT; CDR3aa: CASSDLSLAVDTQYF
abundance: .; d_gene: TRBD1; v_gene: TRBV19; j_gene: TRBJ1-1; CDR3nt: TGTGCCAGTAGACAGACAGGGGACACTGAAGCTTTCTTT; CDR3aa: CASRQTGDTEAFF
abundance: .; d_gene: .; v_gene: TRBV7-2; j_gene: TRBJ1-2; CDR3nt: TGTGCCAGCAGCTTAGCCGAAAACTATGGCTACACCTTC; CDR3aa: CASSLAENYGYTF
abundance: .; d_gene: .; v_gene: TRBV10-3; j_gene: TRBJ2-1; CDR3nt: TGTGCCATCAGTGAGTCCGGGCTTGGGGAGCAGTTCTTC; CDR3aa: CAISESGLGEQFF
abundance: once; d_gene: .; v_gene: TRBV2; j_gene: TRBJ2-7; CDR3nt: TGTGCCAGTCGCGGGACGGAAACCTACGAGCAGTACTTC; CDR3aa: CASRGTETYEQYF
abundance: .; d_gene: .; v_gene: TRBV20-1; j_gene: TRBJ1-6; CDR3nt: TGCAGTGCTAGAGATTCAGGGGCCATCTCCTATAATTCACCCCTCCACTTT; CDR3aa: CSARDSGAISYNSPLHF
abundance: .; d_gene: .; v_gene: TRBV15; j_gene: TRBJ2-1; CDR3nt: TGTGCCACCAGCAGAGATGGGGGGAACAATGAGCAGTTCTTC; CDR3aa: CATSRDGGNNEQFF
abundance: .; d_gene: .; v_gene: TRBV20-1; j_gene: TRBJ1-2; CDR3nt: TGCAGTGCTAGAGATCTTGGGGCGGGGTATGGCTACACCTTC; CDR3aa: CSARDLGAGYGYTF
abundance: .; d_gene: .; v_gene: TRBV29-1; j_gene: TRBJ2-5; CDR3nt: TGCAGCGTTGACCCGCGGGGAGAGACCCAGTACTTC; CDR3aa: CSVDPRGETQYF
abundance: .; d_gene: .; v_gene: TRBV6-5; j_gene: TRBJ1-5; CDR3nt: TGTGCCAGCAGTTACGACGGCTCCCAGCATTTT; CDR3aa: CASSYDGSQHF
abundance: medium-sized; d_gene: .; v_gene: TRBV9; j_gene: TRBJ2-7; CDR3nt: TGTGCCAGCAGCGTATTGGGTACGGCTAGCTCCCACGAGCAGTACTTC; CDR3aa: CASSVLGTASSHEQYF
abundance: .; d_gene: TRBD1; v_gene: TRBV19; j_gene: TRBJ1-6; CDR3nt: TGTGCCAGTAGTAGCGGGACAGGATATAATTCACCCCTCCACTTT; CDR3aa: CASSSGTGYNSPLHF
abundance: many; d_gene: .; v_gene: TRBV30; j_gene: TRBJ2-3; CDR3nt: TGTGCCTGCCAGGGGTACACAGATACGCAGTATTTT; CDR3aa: CACQGYTDTQYF
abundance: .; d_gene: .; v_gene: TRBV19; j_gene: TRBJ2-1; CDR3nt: TGTGCCAGTAGTACCCAGAGGGAGTACAATGAGCAGTTCTTC; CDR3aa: CASSTQREYNEQFF
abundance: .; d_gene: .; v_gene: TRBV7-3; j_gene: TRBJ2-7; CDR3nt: TGTGCCAGCAGCCTGATAGCGAACTACGAGCAGTACTTC; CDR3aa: CASSLIANYEQYF
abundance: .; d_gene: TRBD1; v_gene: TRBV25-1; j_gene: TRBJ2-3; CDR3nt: TGTGCCAGCAGTGAATTTAGGACAGGGGCAGATACGCAGTATTTT; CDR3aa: CASSEFRTGADTQYF
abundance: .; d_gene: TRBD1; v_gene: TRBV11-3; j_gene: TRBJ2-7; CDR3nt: TGTGCCAGCAGCTGGGACAGGGGATACGACGAGCAGTACTTC; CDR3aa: CASSWDRGYDEQYF
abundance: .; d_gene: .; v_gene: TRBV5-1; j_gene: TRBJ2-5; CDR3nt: TGCGCCAGCAGCTTGGCGGGGGGCGAGGGGGAGACCCAGTACTTC; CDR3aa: CASSLAGGEGETQYF
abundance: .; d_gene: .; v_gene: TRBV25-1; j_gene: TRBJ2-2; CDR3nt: TGTGCCAGCAGTGCGCCGGGGGTCTACATTGGGGAGCTGTTTTTT; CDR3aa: CASSAPGVYIGELFF
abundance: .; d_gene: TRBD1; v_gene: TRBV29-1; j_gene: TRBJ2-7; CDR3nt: TGCAGCGTTGAAACACATGGGGGACAGGGTCCCTACGAGCAGTACTTC; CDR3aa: CSVETHGGQGPYEQYF
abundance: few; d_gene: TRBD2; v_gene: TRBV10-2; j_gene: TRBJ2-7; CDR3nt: TGCGCCAGTGGGACTAGCGGGGGCACGGGGCAGTACTTC; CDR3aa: CASGTSGGTGQYF
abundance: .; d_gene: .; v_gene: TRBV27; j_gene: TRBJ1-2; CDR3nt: TGTGCCAGCACCTTGACAGGACCTATGGGCTACACCTTC; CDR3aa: CASTLTGPMGYTF
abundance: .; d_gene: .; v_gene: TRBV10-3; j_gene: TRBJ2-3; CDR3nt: TGTGCCATCAGTGATATTATTGATACGCAGTATTTT; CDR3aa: CAISDIIDTQYF
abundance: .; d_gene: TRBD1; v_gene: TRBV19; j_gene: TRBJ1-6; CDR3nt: TGTGCCAGTAGTGTAACCGGGACAGTGCGGAGATCACCCCTCCACTTT; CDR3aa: CASSVTGTVRRSPLHF
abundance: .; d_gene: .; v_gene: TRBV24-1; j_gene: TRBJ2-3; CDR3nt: TGTGCCACCAGTGATGCGGCGCCAGATACGCAGTATTTT; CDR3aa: CATSDAAPDTQYF
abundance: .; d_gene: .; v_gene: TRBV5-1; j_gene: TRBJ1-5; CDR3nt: TGCGCCAGCAGCTTGACGGGGGCAGGGAAGCCCCAGCATTTT; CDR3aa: CASSLTGAGKPQHF
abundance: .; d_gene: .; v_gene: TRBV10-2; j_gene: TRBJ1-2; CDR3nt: TGCGCCAGCAGTGAGTCGACAGCACGGGGCTACACCTTC; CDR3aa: CASSESTARGYTF
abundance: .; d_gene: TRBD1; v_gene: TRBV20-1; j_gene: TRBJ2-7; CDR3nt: TGCAGTGCTCCCGGGACAGGAGAGTCCGAGCAGTACTTC; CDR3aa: CSAPGTGESEQYF
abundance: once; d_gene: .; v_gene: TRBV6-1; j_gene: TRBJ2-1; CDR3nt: TGTGCCAGCAGTGAAGGGGACAACTACAATGAGCAGTTCTTC; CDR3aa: CASSEGDNYNEQFF
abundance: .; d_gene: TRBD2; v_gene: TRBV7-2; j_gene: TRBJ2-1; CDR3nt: TGTGCCAGCACCCTAGCGGGGTACTACAATGAGCAGTTCTTC; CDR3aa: CASTLAGYYNEQFF
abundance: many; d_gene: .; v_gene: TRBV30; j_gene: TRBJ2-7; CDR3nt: TGTGCCTGGAGTGAAGGGGCAGGGGACTACGAGCAGTACTTC; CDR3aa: CAWSEGAGDYEQYF
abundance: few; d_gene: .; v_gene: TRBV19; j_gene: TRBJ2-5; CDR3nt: TGTGCCAGTAGTATTGGGGGGGGGCCGCCAGAGACCCAGTACTTC; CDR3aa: CASSIGGGPPETQYF
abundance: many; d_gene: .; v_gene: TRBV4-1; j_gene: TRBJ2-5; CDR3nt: TGCGCCAGCAGCCATATCCTGGGAAGAGAGACCCGGTACTTC; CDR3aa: CASSHILGRETRYF
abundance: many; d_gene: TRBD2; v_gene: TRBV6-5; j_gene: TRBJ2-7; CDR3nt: TGTGCCAGCAGTTACTCGGCGGGGGGCTCCTACGAGCAGTACTTC; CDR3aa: CASSYSAGGSYEQYF
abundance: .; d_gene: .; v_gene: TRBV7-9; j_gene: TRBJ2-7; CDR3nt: TGTGCCAGCAGCTGGGGGGCCGGGGACGAGCAGTACTTC; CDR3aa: CASSWGAGDEQYF
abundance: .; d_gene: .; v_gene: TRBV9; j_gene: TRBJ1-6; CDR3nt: TGTGCCAGCAGCGCCGAACAGGGCGGTAATTCACCCCTCCACTTT; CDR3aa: CASSAEQGGNSPLHF
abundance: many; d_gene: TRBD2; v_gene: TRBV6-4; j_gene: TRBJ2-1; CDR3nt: TGTGCCAGCAGTGACGGAACTAGCGGGTCCTACAATGAGCAGTTCTTC; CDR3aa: CASSDGTSGSYNEQFF
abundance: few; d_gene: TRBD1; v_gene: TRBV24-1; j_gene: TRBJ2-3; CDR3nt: TGTGCCACCAGTGATTGGACAGGGGAAGCGGATACGCAGTATTTT; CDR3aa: CATSDWTGEADTQYF
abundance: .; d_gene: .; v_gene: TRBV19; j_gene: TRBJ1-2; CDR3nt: TGTGCCAGTAGTATACAGGGAGCCTATGGCTACACCTTC; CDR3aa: CASSIQGAYGYTF
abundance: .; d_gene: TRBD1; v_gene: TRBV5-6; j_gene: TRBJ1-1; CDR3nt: TGTGCCAGCAGCTTGGGGGCAGGGGGCGATGCTTCCTTT; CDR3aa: CASSLGAGGDASF
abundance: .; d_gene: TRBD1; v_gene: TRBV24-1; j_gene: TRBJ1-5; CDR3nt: TGTGCCACCAGTGGGACAGGGTACAGTCAGCCCCAGCATTTT; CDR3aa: CATSGTGYSQPQHF
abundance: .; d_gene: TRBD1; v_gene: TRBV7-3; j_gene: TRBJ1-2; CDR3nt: TGTGCCAGCAGCGAAACCGGGACAGGGAAGGATGCCTATGGCTACACCTTC; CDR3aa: CASSETGTGKDAYGYTF
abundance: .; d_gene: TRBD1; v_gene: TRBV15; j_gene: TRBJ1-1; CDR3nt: TGTGCCACCAGCAGAGGTCGGCAGGGGGGCACTGAAGCTTTCTTT; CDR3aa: CATSRGRQGGTEAFF
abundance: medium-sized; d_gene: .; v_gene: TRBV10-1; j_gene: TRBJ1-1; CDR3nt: TGCGCCAGCACCGACGGACAGTGGGCTTTCTTT; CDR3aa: CASTDGQWAFF